The 26 T cell receptor beta chains presented below share a single source sample, sequenced in a study of T and B cells in COVID-19 patients (dated by TCRdb to 2018 to 2020). Genomic DNA extracted from blood was used in amounts of 250-500 ng for amplification of TRB repertoires. This sample was sequenced with an Illumina MiSeq. Multiplex PCR with BIOMED2 TRB-A/B primer pools was used to amplify TRB rearrangements. TCRdb reprocessing: public reads trimmed at Q25 with fastp, clones called with MiXCR, in-frame beta chains kept. Every distinct CDR3 protein forms one entry, paired with its most common genes and DNA. For this sample the table gives about 9,500 distinct CDR3 sequences, of which around 27% were detected only once. Clones ranked in the top ten supply 25% to 30% of the sample. The sequenced material came from blood. All receptors derive from a human donor who had recovered from COVID-19.

The chain employs TRBV6-1 and TRBJ2-7; the match to TRBD1 covers 10 bases. Germline CDR1 MNHNS, CDR2 SASEGT. The length of the CDR3 is 13 residues. After removal of 6 bases from V and 2 bases from J, the junction contained 1 base not matched to a gene. CDR3 DNA sequence: TGTGCCAGCAGGGGGACAGGGGCCTACGAGCAGTACTTC. It yields the protein CASRGTGAYEQYF.

The V and J genes are TRBV20-1 and TRBJ2-3; 9 nucleotides agree with TRBD1. Germline assignment: CDR1 DFQATT and CDR2 SNEGSKA (reference sequence). CDR3 length equals 14 residues. With V trimmed by 5 bases and J by 3 bases, 6 bases remained unmatched. The CDR3 loop is CSASGTGRTDTQYF. CDR3 coding DNA: TGCAGTGCTTCCGGGACAGGGCGGACAGATACGCAGTATTTT.

This clonotype was seen many times. This chain uses TRBV30 with TRBJ1-4, with 7 bases identical to TRBD1. There are 14 residues in the CDR3. With V trimmed by 0 bases and J by 8 bases, 6 bases remained unmatched. The germline V gene has CDR1 GTSNPN and CDR2 SVGIG (reference sequence). CDR3 DNA: TGTGCCTGGAGTGTAAATCAGGGGGGAGAAAAACTGTTTTTT. It translates to CAWSVNQGGEKLFF.

This rearrangement joins TRBV7-7 to TRBJ2-5; D unresolved. CDR1 and CDR2 from the germline V gene are SSHAT and FNYEAQ (reference sequence). The CDR3 totals 14 residues. V was pared by 0 bases and J by 2 bases, with 7 bases between. The CDR3 DNA reads TGTGCCAGCAGCTTAGCGTATGGGCAAGAGACCCAGTACTTC. Protein sequence: CASSLAYGQETQYF. The whole variable domain, remainder taken from reference TRBV7-7 and TRBJ2-5, is GAGVSQSPRYKVTKRGQDVTLRCDPISSHATLYWYQQALGQGPEFLTYFNYEAQPDKSGLPSDRFSAERPEGSISTLTIQRTEQRDSAMYRCASSLAYGQETQYFGPGTRLLVL.

The chain recombines TRBV24-1 with TRBJ2-7, with no clear D. Trimming shortened V by 3 bases and J by 5 bases, and 4 bases separated the two germline ends. The germline gives CDR1 KGHDR, CDR2 SFDVKD. The CDR3 length is 11 residues. The CDR3 reads CATSDLNEQYF. In nucleotides, the CDR3 is TGTGCCACCAGTGATCTGAACGAGCAGTACTTC.

This clonotype was observed a single time. Given a much more abundant clone one base away, this may be a read error. The CDR3 spells CASSPRIPNTGELFF. The CDR3 nucleotides are TGTGCCAGCAGCCCGAGGATACCGAACACCGGGGAGCTGTTTTTT. The rearrangement links TRBV11-1 to TRBJ2-2, with unresolved D. The CDR3 runs 15 residues. V was trimmed by 5 bases and J by 0 bases, leaving 10 bases between them. The germline gives CDR1 SGHAT, CDR2 FQDESV (reference sequence).

This clonotype has a handful of counts. The chain couples TRBV18 to TRBJ1-5; 7 nucleotides match TRBD1. Germline V gene lookup returns CDR1 KGHSH and CDR2 LQKENI. The CDR3 covers 15 residues. V lost 6 bases, J lost 8 bases, and 13 bases stayed unmatched. DNA of the CDR3: TGTGCCAGCTCGCTCCGACAGGGCAAAGAGGAGCCCCAGCATTTT. Encoded protein: CASSLRQGKEEPQHF. Full variable domain (outside the CDR3, taken from reference TRBV18 and TRBJ1-5): NAGVMQNPRHLVRRRGQEARLRCSPMKGHSHVYWYRQLPEEGLKFMVYLQKENIIDESGMPKERFSAEFPKEGPSILRIQQVVRGDSAAYFCASSLRQGKEEPQHFGDGTRLSIL.

This clonotype came up a few times. The chain recombines TRBV5-1 with TRBJ2-3; D ambiguous. The CDR3 covers 15 residues. V gave up 6 bases and J gave up 1 base, with 15 bases separating them. The germline gives CDR1 SGHRS, CDR2 YFSETQ. This CDR3 is CASTQQGSGTDTQYF. CDR3 in DNA: TGCGCCAGCACACAACAAGGGTCGGGCACAGATACGCAGTATTTT.

Many counts were recorded for this clonotype. The rearrangement links TRBV5-4 to TRBJ2-7, with D possibly being TRBD2 (6 bases). The CDR3 is 15 amino acids. CDR1 is SGHNT and CDR2 is YYREEE in the germline V gene (reference sequence). Trimming cost V 4 bases and J 3 bases, with 17 bases left between them. CDR3 DNA sequence: TGTGCCAGCAGCCCTGGGGCGGGACTGATCTACGAGCAGTACTTC. This encodes CASSPGAGLIYEQYF.

In its sample, this clonotype was seen a few times. The gene calls are TRBV6-2 or TRBV6-3 and TRBJ1-5, with D uncertain. This CDR3 region has 14 residues. Trimming removed 7 bases from V and 5 bases from J, with 15 bases in between. From germline, CDR1 is MNHEY and CDR2 SVGEGT. CDR3: CASTESVGYQPQHF. The DNA of the CDR3 is TGTGCCAGCACAGAAAGTGTCGGGTATCAGCCCCAGCATTTT.

This clonotype rates as medium-sized. The genes are TRBV19 and TRBJ2-7; D gene unclear. Germline CDR1 reads LNHDA; CDR2 reads SQIVND (reference sequence). The ends were cut back, 6 bases at V and 1 base at J, with 13 bases in the middle. This CDR3 comprises 14 residues. As DNA, the CDR3 is TGTGCCAGTAGCCAAAATGTGGGTTCCTACGAGCAGTACTTC. Translation: CASSQNVGSYEQYF.

V gene TRBV6-2 or TRBV6-3 combines with J gene TRBJ2-3; D possibly corresponds to TRBD1 (5 bases). The CDR3 is 17 residues long. V shed 2 bases and J shed 2 bases, with 17 bases lying between them. The germline V gene has CDR1 MNHEY and CDR2 SVGEGT. The chain's CDR3 is CASSYRKGPFYTDTQYF. CDR3 nucleotide sequence: TGTGCCAGCAGTTACCGCAAGGGGCCGTTTTACACAGATACGCAGTATTTT.

The chain joins TRBV20-1 to TRBJ2-5; 9 positions agree with TRBD1. The J call could be wrong; TRBJ2-7 is a better fit for the DNA end. Germline CDR1 and CDR2: DFQATT and SNEGSKA (reference sequence). This CDR3 has 13 amino acids. The CDR3, as DNA: TGCAGTGCTCAGGGACAGGGACCCTACGAGCAGTACTTC. It specifies CSAQGQGPYEQYF.

This chain links TRBV28 with TRBJ2-1, with D perhaps assigned TRBD1 or TRBD2 (5 bases each). The CDR3 has 16 amino acids. Germline values: CDR1 MDHEN, CDR2 SYDVKM. The V end lost 3 bases, the J end lost 9 bases, and 21 bases lay between the germline ends. The CDR3 region is CASSLRGLGLLVEQFF. CDR3 nucleotides: TGTGCCAGCAGTTTGAGGGGTCTGGGCTTACTGGTTGAGCAGTTCTTC. Using reference TRBV28 and TRBJ2-1 for the parts outside the CDR3, the full variable domain is DVKVTQSSRYLVKRTGEKVFLECVQDMDHENMFWYRQDPGLGLRLIYFSYDVKMKEKGDIPEGYSVSREKKERFSLILESASTNQTSMYLCASSLRGLGLLVEQFFGPGTRLTVL.

J is TRBJ2-7 and V is TRBV12-3 or TRBV12-4; weak D call: TRBD1 (6 bases). V lost 5 bases and J lost 3, with 14 bases in between. This CDR3 has 14 amino acids. CDR3 in DNA: TGTGCCAGCAGTCCCACCGGGACACTCTACGAGCAGTACTTC. Protein product: CASSPTGTLYEQYF.

By share, this clonotype ranks as medium-sized. This chain joins TRBV19 and TRBJ2-7; 11 bases match TRBD2. The trim removed 6 bases at V and 2 bases at J, leaving 3 bases unmatched. This CDR3 has 14 residues. The V gene's germline CDR1 is LNHDA and CDR2 SQIVND (reference sequence). DNA of the CDR3: TGTGCCAGTAGAAGGACTAGCGGGCCCTACGAGCAGTACTTC. Translating gives CASRRTSGPYEQYF. Based on the CDR3 plus reference TRBV19 and TRBJ2-7, the full variable domain is DGGITQSPKYLFRKEGQNVTLSCEQNLNHDAMYWYRQDPGQGLRLIYYSQIVNDFQKGDIAEGYSVSREKKESFPLTVTSAQKNPTAFYLCASRRTSGPYEQYFGPGTRLTVT.

This clonotype was seen only a few times. The V call is TRBV10-3, the J call TRBJ2-5, with D maybe TRBD1 (6 bases). This CDR3 is built from 13 residues. The germline V gene encodes CDR1 ENHRY and CDR2 SYGVKD. The V end was cut by 10 bases, the J end by 0 bases, with 12 bases between. In nucleotides, the CDR3 is TGTGCCACCGCGGACAGACACCAAGAGACCCAGTACTTC. This encodes CATADRHQETQYF.

This clonotype occurred a few times. The V gene is TRBV15, the J gene TRBJ2-4; 12 nucleotides align to TRBD2. Germline CDR1 and CDR2: LNHNV and YYDKDF (reference sequence). V was clipped by 0 bases and J by 6 bases; unmatched bases: 9. The CDR3 sequence is 18 residues long. CDR3 amino acids: CATSRDLALAGGINIQYF. The CDR3 DNA sequence: TGTGCCACCAGCAGAGATCTGGCTCTAGCGGGAGGGATAAACATTCAGTACTTC. The entire variable domain, with the rest obtained from reference TRBV15 and TRBJ2-4, is as follows: DAMVIQNPRYQVTQFGKPVTLSCSQTLNHNVMYWYQQKSSQAPKLLFHYYDKDFNNEADTPDNFQSRRPNTSFCFLDIRSPGLGDTAMYLCATSRDLALAGGINIQYFGAGTRLSVL.

This rearrangement joins TRBV18 to TRBJ1-1; 7 nucleotides align to TRBD1. The CDR3 has 14 amino acids. CDR1 and CDR2 (germline): KGHSH, LQKENI. V trimming: 3 bases; J trimming: 5 bases; junction bases outside the gene matches: 6. The CDR3 loop reads CASSPNQGGTEAFF. The CDR3 bases are TGTGCCAGCTCACCCAACCAGGGGGGGACTGAAGCTTTCTTT.

V gene TRBV30 combines with J gene TRBJ2-1; D possibly corresponds to TRBD1 (6 bases). From germline, CDR1 is GTSNPN and CDR2 SVGIG (reference sequence). V was pared by 1 base and J by 7 bases, with 8 bases between. The CDR3 sequence is 12 residues long. DNA of the CDR3: TGTGCCTGGAGTGAACAGGGAAATGAGCAGTTCTTC. Translated: CAWSEQGNEQFF.

Sample share makes this clonotype medium-sized. The chain has TRBV15 and TRBJ2-7; D is uncertain. This CDR3 spans 14 amino acids. CDR1 is LNHNV and CDR2 is YYDKDF in the germline V gene (reference sequence). The germline V and J ends were trimmed by 0 bases and 4 bases, with 10 bases remaining between them. Written as DNA, the CDR3 is TGTGCCACCAGCAGAGATCGGCAGGCATACGAGCAGTACTTC. This encodes CATSRDRQAYEQYF.

The table lists this clonotype with a few counts. J is TRBJ2-1 and V is TRBV7-2, with 10 bases aligning to TRBD2. This CDR3 is 16 amino acids long. V shed 5 bases, J shed 4 bases, and the junction held 8 bases outside the gene matches. Germline V gives CDR1 SGHTA, CDR2 FQGNSA. The CDR3 sequence: CASSVSSGRGYNEQFF. The CDR3, as DNA: TGTGCCAGCAGCGTTTCTAGCGGGAGAGGGTACAATGAGCAGTTCTTC. The entire variable domain, with the rest obtained from reference TRBV7-2 and TRBJ2-1, is as follows: GAGVSQSPSNKVTEKGKDVELRCDPISGHTALYWYRQSLGQGLEFLIYFQGNSAPDKSGLPSDRFSAERTGGSVSTLTIQRTQQEDSAVYLCASSVSSGRGYNEQFFGPGTRLTVL.

This clonotype is deemed medium-sized. The chain has TRBV6-5 and TRBJ2-7; tentative D call: TRBD2 (6 bases). Trimming pared 5 bases from V and 7 bases from J, leaving 18 bases between. From germline, CDR1 is MNHEY and CDR2 SVGAGI. The CDR3 loop spans 14 amino acids. The DNA of the CDR3 is TGTGCCAGCAGTATAGGGAGGATTTCGGAAGAGCAGTACTTC. Protein product: CASSIGRISEEQYF.

By sample share, this clonotype is medium-sized. CDR3 bases: TGTGCCAGCAGTTCATGGACAGCGGCCTACAATGAGCAGTTCTTC. This encodes CASSSWTAAYNEQFF. This chain joins TRBV6-5 and TRBJ2-1; D is perhaps TRBD1 (6 bases). The CDR3 loop spans 15 amino acids. Germline V gene data show CDR1 as MNHEY and CDR2 as SVGAGI. Trimming shortened V by 4 bases and J by 2 bases, and 12 bases separated the two germline ends.

The chain is built from TRBV20-1 and TRBJ2-7; 8 positions agree with TRBD2. This CDR3 is 14 amino acids long. J gave up 2 bases and V 3 bases, and 6 bases lay outside the gene matches. The germline CDR1 and CDR2 sequences are DFQATT and SNEGSKA (reference sequence). The CDR3 spells CSARLTSGAYEQYF. Here the CDR3 DNA reads TGCAGTGCTAGGCTTACTAGCGGTGCCTACGAGCAGTACTTC.

The chain couples TRBV19 to TRBJ1-1; D is unresolved. There are 13 residues in the CDR3. The germline gives CDR1 LNHDA, CDR2 SQIVND (reference sequence). Trimming took off 3 bases at V and 0 bases at J, with 5 bases between the two ends. This CDR3 reads CASSIDMNTEAFF. CDR3 nucleotide sequence: TGTGCCAGTAGTATTGATATGAACACTGAAGCTTTCTTT.